The next 23 T cell receptor beta chains were all read from a single sample in a study of blood T cell repertoires in COVID-19. Generated by immunoSEQ multiplex PCR, the TCRdb table keeps only in-frame clones and is missing some. The repertoire has around 130,000 clones, around 86% of them found once; the top ten carry roughly 10%. The sequencing sample was made of peripheral blood. These receptors were collected from a man aged 40-49 years with active or convalescent COVID-19.

This rearrangement joins TRBV11-2 to TRBJ2-1, with 11 nucleotides matching TRBD2. The CDR3 has 15 residues. Germline CDR1 reads SGHAT; CDR2 reads FQNNGV. J was trimmed by 9 bases and V by 7 bases; bases with no gene match: 11. The CDR3 reads CASTSSGGTIIEQFF. CDR3 sequence (DNA): TGTGCCAGCACCTCTAGCGGGGGGACAATCATTGAGCAGTTCTTC.

The chain carries TRBV3-1 (or the pseudogene TRBV3-2) and TRBJ2-3, with 10 bases lining up with TRBD2. Losses at the gene ends were 1 base for V and 4 bases for J; bases not matched to a gene: 5. In germline, CDR1 is LGHDT, CDR2 YNNKEL (reference sequence). The CDR3 is made up of 16 amino acids. The CDR3 nucleotides read TGTGCCAGCAGCCAAGCGAGCGGGGGGGCAGCAGATACGCAGTATTTT. Residues: CASSQASGGAADTQYF.

The chain employs TRBV2 and TRBJ1-5; 9 positions match TRBD1. This CDR3 is built from 15 residues. The ends lost 4 bases at V and 6 bases at J; junction bases unmatched: 7. Germline CDR1 SNHLY, CDR2 FYNNEI. The CDR3 DNA is TGTGCCAGCAGTGGGACAGGGGTGGTTGGTCAGCCCCAGCATTTT. Translating gives CASSGTGVVGQPQHF.

The chain uses TRBV19 and TRBJ2-2; D not resolved. Germline CDR1 LNHDA, CDR2 SQIVND (reference sequence). This CDR3 is built from 14 residues. Trimming removed 1 base at V and 5 bases at J, with 8 bases between. CDR3 loop: CASSIVENTGELFF. The CDR3 DNA sequence: TGTGCCAGTAGTATAGTGGAGAATACCGGGGAGCTGTTTTTT. The full variable domain, completed using reference TRBV19 and TRBJ2-2, is DGGITQSPKYLFRKEGQNVTLSCEQNLNHDAMYWYRQDPGQGLRLIYYSQIVNDFQKGDIAEGYSVSREKKESFPLTVTSAQKNPTAFYLCASSIVENTGELFFGEGSRLTVL.

The chain uses TRBV6-5 and TRBJ1-1; the D is unclear. V shed 7 bases and J shed 10 bases, with 19 bases lying between them. CDR1 is MNHEY and CDR2 is SVGAGI in the germline V gene. This CDR3 contains 13 residues. In DNA form, the CDR3 reads TGTGCCAGCATCTCACCGGCGGGCAGGCGAGCTTTCTTT. Protein sequence: CASISPAGRRAFF.

This chain links TRBV3-1 (or the pseudogene TRBV3-2) with TRBJ2-3, with D possibly being TRBD1 (6 bases). Germline V gene lookup returns CDR1 LGHDT and CDR2 YNNKEL (reference sequence). The CDR3 consists of 14 residues. Deletions cut 3 bases from V and 6 bases from J, with 13 bases between. The CDR3 DNA is TGTGCCAGCAGCCAGGACAGAACCAGCGATACGCAGTATTTT. Its translation: CASSQDRTSDTQYF.

This clone has just a few counts. V gene TRBV10-3 combines with J gene TRBJ2-6; weak D call: TRBD1 (6 bases). The germline V gene encodes CDR1 ENHRY and CDR2 SYGVKD. V shed 9 bases and J shed 0 bases, with 15 bases lying between them. This CDR3 contains 16 residues. CDR3 residues: CAIPGQPISGANVLTF. The CDR3 nucleotides read TGTGCCATTCCGGGACAACCGATCTCTGGGGCCAACGTCCTGACTTTC.

This rearrangement joins TRBV20-1 to TRBJ2-1; 8 bases are a match to TRBD2. The V gene end was trimmed by 3 bases and the J gene end by 0 bases; junction bases not matched to a gene: 7. The CDR3 runs 16 residues. Germline lookup yields CDR1 DFQATT and CDR2 SNEGSKA (reference sequence). As DNA, the CDR3 is TGCAGTGCTAGTGTCTTCGGGGGGGGCTCCTACAATGAGCAGTTCTTC. Its translation is CSASVFGGGSYNEQFF.

This clone was seen only once. This rearrangement joins TRBV6-2 or TRBV6-3 to TRBJ2-7; 9 positions agree with TRBD1. The CDR3 consists of 15 residues. Germline values: CDR1 MNHEY, CDR2 SVGEGT. V lost 6 bases and J lost 5; bases outside the gene matches: 11. CDR3: CASSHYGQGPNEQYF. CDR3 in DNA: TGTGCCAGCAGCCACTATGGACAGGGGCCCAACGAGCAGTACTTC.

The sample holds one count of this clone. The chain combines TRBV2 with TRBJ1-2; TRBD1 agrees at 7 bases. CDR1 and CDR2 from the germline V gene are SNHLY and FYNNEI. The CDR3 covers 14 residues. The trim removed 5 bases at V and 7 bases at J, leaving 10 bases unmatched. CDR3 sequence: CASSKQTGLGGYTF. The CDR3 DNA is TGTGCCAGCAGTAAGCAGACAGGGTTGGGTGGCTACACCTTC.

This rearrangement joins TRBV5-4 to TRBJ1-2; possible D gene TRBD1, 6 bases. The V gene lost 4 bases and the J gene lost 4 bases, with 14 bases spanning the gap. This CDR3 comprises 14 residues. Germline-derived CDR1 and CDR2 are SGHNT and YYREEE (reference sequence). This CDR3 reads CASSPLQGGYGYTF. CDR3 coding DNA: TGTGCCAGCAGCCCCCTACAGGGTGGCTATGGCTACACCTTC.

The V call is TRBV27, the J call TRBJ1-1; the D is unclear. V lost 5 bases, J lost 0 bases, and 7 bases lay in between. The CDR3 contains 13 residues. Germline CDR1 and CDR2: MNHEY and SMNVEV (reference sequence). The CDR3: CASSGQLNTEAFF. As DNA, the CDR3 is TGTGCCAGCAGTGGTCAGTTGAACACTGAAGCTTTCTTT.

To note about this clone: Other nucleotide sequences from this sample produce the same CDR3. This chain connects TRBV19 to TRBJ2-7, with 7 bases lining up with TRBD2. The V gene end was trimmed by 3 bases and the J gene end by 2 bases; junction bases not matched to a gene: 1. Germline V gives CDR1 LNHDA, CDR2 SQIVND (reference sequence). CDR3 length: 13 residues. In DNA, the CDR3 is TGTGCCAGTAGTATCAGCGGGACCTACGAGCAGTACTTC. Protein sequence: CASSISGTYEQYF.

This chain joins TRBV7-9 and TRBJ1-1; TRBD1 might be the D (5 bases). V was pared by 3 bases and J by 0 bases, with 11 bases between. The CDR3 totals 15 residues. Germline CDR1 SEHNR, CDR2 FQNEAQ (reference sequence). The CDR3 sequence: CASSLGGNLNTEAFF. The CDR3 bases are TGTGCCAGCAGCTTGGGGGGGAACCTGAACACTGAAGCTTTCTTT.

Only a few counts were recorded for this clone. For the CDR3, the DNA is TGTGCCAGCAGTCCGGACAGGGGGCAAGGCTACACCTTC. Translated: CASSPDRGQGYTF. The chain is built from TRBV27 and TRBJ1-2, with 11 bases fitting TRBD1. Trimming at V came to 5 bases and at J to 8 bases, leaving 4 bases not matched to a gene. Germline CDR1 and CDR2: MNHEY and SMNVEV (reference sequence). The CDR3 spans 13 residues.

The gene calls are TRBV7-9 and TRBJ2-1; D is perhaps TRBD2 (6 bases). CDR1 and CDR2 from the germline V gene are SEHNR and FQNEAQ (reference sequence). Trimming shortened V by 2 bases and J by 2 bases, and 7 bases separated the two germline ends. The CDR3 covers 14 residues. CDR3 protein: CASSLRGTYNEQFF. CDR3 DNA sequence: TGTGCCAGCAGCTTACGGGGGACCTACAATGAGCAGTTCTTC.

This chain links TRBV27 with TRBJ1-4; no clear D gene. Trimming shortened V by 6 bases and J by 10 bases, and 18 bases separated the two germline ends. Germline V CDR1 and CDR2: MNHEY, SMNVEV (reference sequence). This CDR3 comprises 14 residues. For the CDR3, the DNA is TGTGCCAGCAGACCTGACCGGACTATGGGAAAACTGTTTTTT. Its protein product is CASRPDRTMGKLFF.

This sequence joins TRBV9 and TRBJ2-1; no firm D call. Between the trimmed V and J ends, which lost 6 bases and 1 base, there was a span of 11 bases. The length of the CDR3 is 14 residues. Germline lookup yields CDR1 SGDLS and CDR2 YYNGEE. Here the CDR3 DNA reads TGTGCCAGCAACACCGATCCTTCCTACAATGAGCAGTTCTTC. Encoded protein: CASNTDPSYNEQFF.

J is TRBJ2-7 and V is TRBV5-4; D unclear. In germline, CDR1 is SGHNT, CDR2 YYREEE (reference sequence). The V end lost 0 bases, the J end lost 3 bases, and 10 bases lay between the germline ends. The CDR3 runs to 14 residues. The CDR3 coding sequence is TGTGCCAGCAGCTTGGGGGTTAACTACTACGAGCAGTACTTC. Encoded protein: CASSLGVNYYEQYF.

On this clone itself: At one of its ends the junction is not consistent with the germline gene, which may arise from a read error. The CDR3 sequence is CASSVYQGPDF. The CDR3 nucleotides read TGTGCCAGCAGCGTCTACCAGGGTCCGGACTTC. The chain joins TRBV11-3 to TRBJ2-5, with D perhaps matching TRBD1 (5 bases). The CDR3 has 11 amino acids. Germline assignment: CDR1 SGHNT and CDR2 YENEEA.

Concerning this clone itself: The same CDR3 can be traced to other DNA sequences in this sample. The V and J genes are TRBV5-1 and TRBJ2-5; 8 positions agree with TRBD1. The CDR3 spans 14 residues. The junction had 3 bases not matched to a gene; V was cut back by 0 bases and J by 5 bases. Per the germline V gene, CDR1 is SGHRS and CDR2 is YFSETQ. The CDR3 protein is CASSLGTGLETQYF. CDR3 DNA: TGCGCCAGCAGCTTGGGGACAGGGCTGGAGACCCAGTACTTC.

This clone was recorded a few times. In the same sample, other DNA sequences code for this CDR3. The DNA for the CDR3 is TGTGCCAGCAGTGAATGGGGCGGAACGCAGTATTTT. This sequence encodes CASSEWGGTQYF. This rearrangement joins TRBV25-1 to TRBJ2-3; a possible D gene is TRBD1 (5 bases). Germline values: CDR1 MGHDK, CDR2 SYGVNS. CDR3 length: 12 residues. The V gene lost 1 base and the J gene lost 9 bases, with 8 bases spanning the gap.

This chain uses TRBV3-1 (or the pseudogene TRBV3-2) with TRBJ1-1; a weak D match, TRBD1 (5 bases). CDR1 and CDR2 (germline): LGHDT, YNNKEL (reference sequence). CDR3 length: 12 residues. V dropped 1 base and J dropped 8 bases, with 8 bases sitting between them. For the CDR3, the DNA is TGTGCCAGCAGCCAAGTCGCAGGGGAAGCTTTCTTT. This encodes CASSQVAGEAFF.